The 24 T cell receptor beta chains in this list originate from one sample, sequenced in a study of tumor-infiltrating lymphocytes in localized non-small cell lung cancer. TCRdb's copy holds only in-frame clones and misses some; the assay was immunoSEQ multiplex PCR. The table lists more than 9,000 clones, about 60% of them singletons, with approximately 10% in the top ten. Sequencing was carried out using uninvolved lung tissue not adjacent to the tumor. Receptors were obtained from a human donor with non-small cell lung cancer.

The chain links TRBV11-3 to TRBJ2-1; 7 bases are shared with TRBD2. Per germline, CDR1 SGHNT and CDR2 YENEEA. The CDR3 totals 12 residues. The J segment lost 10 bases and the V segment lost 3 bases, leaving 3 bases of the junction unmatched. CDR3 residues: CASSLGGEEQFF. CDR3 coding DNA: TGTGCCAGCAGCTTGGGAGGGGAAGAGCAGTTCTTC.

This clone was found a few times. The J gene is TRBJ1-1, the V gene TRBV7-8, with D uncertain. Germline CDR1 reads SGHVS; CDR2 reads FQNEAQ. The CDR3 contains 13 residues. Trimming took 1 base from V and 5 from J, leaving 8 bases between them. In nucleotides, the CDR3 is TGTGCCAGCAGCTTAGTAGGGCGTACTGAAGCTTTCTTT. Encoded protein: CASSLVGRTEAFF.

J is TRBJ2-5 and V is TRBV6-1; weak D call: TRBD1 (6 bases). The CDR3 is 14 residues long. Trimming took 5 bases from V and 7 from J, leaving 17 bases between them. Germline V gene lookup returns CDR1 MNHNS and CDR2 SASEGT. CDR3 in amino acids: CASSPGQGIGTQYF. The CDR3 DNA reads TGTGCCAGCAGTCCCGGGCAGGGGATAGGGACCCAGTACTTC.

With regard to this clone: The missing conserved phenylalanine or tryptophan at the end of this CDR3 makes a read error likely. Because the CDR3's place on the DNA is in doubt, the DNA is left out and the CDR3 is given as listed by TCRdb. The chain couples TRBV11-3 to TRBJ2-7; the DNA was not used to check the table's D call, TRBD1. The CDR3 is 13 residues long, counting both termini. Germline values: CDR1 SGHNT, CDR2 YENEEA. CDR3 in amino acids: CASNDGTGTRTLL.

This chain links TRBV6-6 with TRBJ1-6; no firm D call. The CDR3 consists of 13 residues. The V end lost 5 bases, the J end lost 10 bases, and 12 bases lay between the germline ends. Germline values: CDR1 MNHNY, CDR2 SVGAGI (reference sequence). CDR3 bases: TGTGCCAGCAGTCCTAGGCTGGACTCACCCCTCCACTTT. It codes for CASSPRLDSPLHF.

The gene calls are TRBV5-6 and TRBJ1-4; 7 positions agree with TRBD1. V lost 4 bases to trimming and J lost 7 bases; unmatched junction nucleotides: 10. Germline V gene sequence: CDR1 SGHDT, CDR2 YYEEEE. The CDR3 is made up of 15 amino acids. CDR3: CASSVTGTVGEKLFF. The CDR3 nucleotides read TGTGCCAGCAGCGTAACCGGGACAGTGGGTGAAAAACTGTTTTTT. Full variable domain (rest looked up from reference TRBV5-6 and TRBJ1-4): DAGVTQSPTHLIKTRGQQVTLRCSPKSGHDTVSWYQQALGQGPQFIFQYYEEEERQRGNFPDRFSGHQFPNYSSELNVNALLLGDSALYLCASSVTGTVGEKLFFGSGTQLSVL.

V is TRBV11-2 and J is TRBJ2-5; D gene unclear. The length of the CDR3 is 12 residues. Germline lookup yields CDR1 SGHAT and CDR2 FQNNGV. Trimming took off 0 bases at V and 5 bases at J, with 4 bases between the two ends. CDR3 DNA sequence: TGTGCCAGCAGCTTAGAGCGTGAGACCCAGTACTTC. It yields the protein CASSLERETQYF. The full variable domain, with the rest looked up from reference TRBV11-2 and TRBJ2-5, is EAGVAQSPRYKIIEKRQSVAFWCNPISGHATLYWYQQILGQGPKLLIQFQNNGVVDDSQLPKDRFSAERLKGVDSTLKIQPAKLEDSAVYLCASSLERETQYFGPGTRLLVL.

The rearrangement joins TRBV2 to TRBJ1-5, with D possibly TRBD1 on 6 matching bases. Deletions cut 4 bases from V and 5 bases from J, with 9 bases between. The CDR3 is 13 residues long. Germline V CDR1 and CDR2: SNHLY, FYNNEI. In DNA, the CDR3 is TGTGCCAGCAGTGTAGGGGGGCATCAGCCCCAGCATTTT. Amino acid sequence: CASSVGGHQPQHF. Full variable domain (missing parts from reference TRBV2 and TRBJ1-5): EPEVTQTPSHQVTQMGQEVILRCVPISNHLYFYWYRQILGQKVEFLVSFYNNEISEKSEIFDDQFSVERPDGSNFTLKIRSTKLEDSAMYFCASSVGGHQPQHFGDGTRLSIL.

The V call is TRBV28, the J call TRBJ1-1, with 9 bases that match TRBD1. There are 13 residues in the CDR3. J lost 4 bases, V lost 4 bases, and 1 base had no gene match. CDR1 is MDHEN, CDR2 SYDVKM, per germline. In nucleotides, the CDR3 is TGTGCCAGCAGTTACAGGGGGCGCACTGAAGCTTTCTTT. This gives the protein CASSYRGRTEAFF.

The chain employs TRBV6-1 and TRBJ2-6; 7 positions agree with TRBD1. The CDR3 covers 15 residues. Germline-derived CDR1 and CDR2 are MNHNS and SASEGT. V lost 6 bases, J lost 1 base, and 3 bases stayed unmatched. The CDR3 sequence is CASSPTGSGANVLTF. CDR3 nucleotides: TGTGCCAGCAGCCCGACAGGGTCTGGGGCCAACGTCCTGACTTTC.

The rearrangement uses TRBV11-2 and TRBJ1-6, with TRBD1 matching over 7 bases. V lost 5 bases to trimming and J lost 5 bases; unmatched junction nucleotides: 6. Germline CDR1 is SGHAT and CDR2 is FQNNGV. CDR3 length equals 15 residues. The CDR3 protein is CASSRRQGDNSPLHF. The CDR3 DNA reads TGTGCCAGCAGCCGTCGGCAGGGGGATAATTCACCCCTCCACTTT.

This chain joins TRBV27 and TRBJ2-1; the D gene is possibly TRBD1 (6 bases). Between the trimmed V and J ends, which lost 5 bases and 6 bases, there was a span of 11 bases. The CDR3 spans 13 residues. Germline CDR1 MNHEY, CDR2 SMNVEV (reference sequence). CDR3 DNA: TGTGCCAGCAGTCCTCCACAGGGCAATGAGCAGTTCTTC. Its translation: CASSPPQGNEQFF.

This clone was observed a handful of times. The rearrangement joins TRBV15 to TRBJ1-2; a weak D match, TRBD1 (5 bases). The germline CDR1 and CDR2 sequences are LNHNV and YYDKDF (reference sequence). The CDR3 extends over 12 amino acids. With 3 bases removed from V and 8 bases from J, the gap between germline ends came to 10 bases. Written as DNA, the CDR3 is TGTGCCACCAGCAGTACCAGGGAAGGCTACACCTTC. Translated, it gives CATSSTREGYTF.

This clone rates as medium-sized (0.01 to 0.1%). This chain uses TRBV18 with TRBJ1-6; D possibly corresponds to TRBD1 (6 bases). With 3 bases removed from V and 14 bases from J, the gap between germline ends came to 17 bases. Germline-derived CDR1 and CDR2 are KGHSH and LQKENI. The CDR3 has 14 amino acids. The CDR3 coding sequence is TGTGCCAGCTCACCCGGGACAAATCCCCAGACCCTCCACTTT. Its protein product is CASSPGTNPQTLHF.

V gene TRBV7-3 combines with J gene TRBJ2-3, with TRBD2 matching over 8 bases. The V segment lost 5 bases and the J segment 3 bases; nucleotides outside the gene matches: 7. CDR1 and CDR2 (germline): SGHTA, FQGTGA. The CDR3 extends over 15 amino acids. The CDR3 region has the DNA TGTGCCAGCAGCCCCCGGGGGGGGAGGACAGATACGCAGTATTTT. Residues: CASSPRGGRTDTQYF.

V and J are TRBV9 and TRBJ2-1, with a tentative D call TRBD2 (6 bases). The CDR3 covers 15 residues. V lost 1 base to trimming and J lost 8 bases, with 16 bases between them. CDR1 is SGDLS and CDR2 is YYNGEE in the germline V gene. The CDR3 here is CASSVRASVGDEQFF. In nucleotides, the CDR3 is TGTGCCAGCAGCGTAAGGGCTAGCGTCGGCGATGAGCAGTTCTTC. The full variable domain, with the rest looked up from reference TRBV9 and TRBJ2-1, is DSGVTQTPKHLITATGQRVTLRCSPRSGDLSVYWYQQSLDQGLQFLIQYYNGEERAKGNILERFSAQQFPDLHSELNLSSLELGDSALYFCASSVRASVGDEQFFGPGTRLTVL.

The chain links TRBV6-6 to TRBJ1-5, with D perhaps TRBD1 (5 bases). The CDR3 spans 14 residues. V lost 6 bases and J lost 5, with 14 bases in between. Germline CDR1 is MNHNY and CDR2 is SVGAGI (reference sequence). In DNA form, the CDR3 reads TGTGCCAGCAGCAACGTGGGGACGTATCAGCCCCAGCATTTT. It is translated as CASSNVGTYQPQHF.

The chain combines TRBV14 with TRBJ2-6; D call uncertain. This CDR3 has 16 amino acids. The germline V gene encodes CDR1 SGHDN and CDR2 FVKESK. Trimming left V 4 bases short and J 0 bases short, with 10 bases between. The chain's CDR3 is CASSPGSYSGANVLTF. In DNA, the CDR3 is TGTGCCAGCAGCCCAGGATCGTACTCTGGGGCCAACGTCCTGACTTTC.

The chain employs TRBV7-3 and TRBJ2-1, with 8 bases that match TRBD1. The CDR3 runs 15 residues. Trimming cost V 5 bases and J 4 bases; bases outside gene matches: 7. CDR1 is SGHTA, CDR2 FQGTGA, per germline. CDR3 bases: TGTGCCAGCAGCGTAGGACAGGGTTCGTACAATGAGCAGTTCTTC. It encodes CASSVGQGSYNEQFF.

The CDR3 is CASRPDTANVLTF. The DNA of the CDR3 is TGCGCCAGCAGACCAGACACCGCCAACGTCCTGACTTTC. The chain joins TRBV5-1 to TRBJ2-6, with D hard to call. This CDR3 has 13 residues. The germline V gene encodes CDR1 SGHRS and CDR2 YFSETQ. Trimming took 5 bases from V and 7 from J, leaving 10 bases between them.

The V call is TRBV25-1, the J call TRBJ2-5; 8 nucleotides match TRBD1. V was clipped by 4 bases and J by 0 bases; unmatched bases: 4. This CDR3 contains 15 residues. Germline CDR1 reads MGHDK; CDR2 reads SYGVNS. Here the CDR3 DNA reads TGTGCCAGCAGTGCCCCACAGGGGGACCAAGAGACCCAGTACTTC. Translated: CASSAPQGDQETQYF. The variable domain in full, with the rest retrieved from reference TRBV25-1 and TRBJ2-5, is EADIYQTPRYLVIGTGKKITLECSQTMGHDKMYWYQQDPGMELHLIHYSYGVNSTEKGDLSSESTVSRIRTEHFPLTLESARPSHTSQYLCASSAPQGDQETQYFGPGTRLLVL.

The chain couples TRBV6-6 to TRBJ1-5; D unresolved. The CDR3 loop spans 14 amino acids. The germline gives CDR1 MNHNY, CDR2 SVGAGI (reference sequence). Trimming left V 6 bases short and J 0 bases short, with 9 bases between. CDR3 sequence (DNA): TGTGCCAGCAGCCACGACCATAGCAATCAGCCCCAGCATTTT. Encoded protein: CASSHDHSNQPQHF.

The CDR3 DNA sequence: TGCGCCAGCAGCTCCGGACAGGGGGATCAGCCCCAGCATTTT. Its protein is CASSSGQGDQPQHF. The V call is TRBV5-1, the J call TRBJ1-5; 10 bases align to TRBD1. In germline, CDR1 is SGHRS, CDR2 YFSETQ. The V gene end was trimmed by 3 bases and the J gene end by 5 bases; junction bases not matched to a gene: 2. The CDR3 length is 14 residues.

The V gene is TRBV7-6, the J gene TRBJ1-2; a weak D match, TRBD1 (5 bases). Trimming removed 5 bases from V and 4 bases from J, with 11 bases in between. CDR3 length equals 13 residues. The germline V gene encodes CDR1 SGHVS and CDR2 FNYEAQ. In DNA, the CDR3 is TGTGCCAGCAGCCCTGCTGGGGGCTATGGCTACACCTTC. As protein: CASSPAGGYGYTF. Using reference TRBV7-6 and TRBJ1-2 for the parts outside the CDR3, the full variable domain is GAGVSQSPRYKVTKRGQDVALRCDPISGHVSLYWYRQALGQGPEFLTYFNYEAQQDKSGLPNDRFSAERPEGSISTLTIQRTEQRDSAMYRCASSPAGGYGYTFGSGTRLTVV.